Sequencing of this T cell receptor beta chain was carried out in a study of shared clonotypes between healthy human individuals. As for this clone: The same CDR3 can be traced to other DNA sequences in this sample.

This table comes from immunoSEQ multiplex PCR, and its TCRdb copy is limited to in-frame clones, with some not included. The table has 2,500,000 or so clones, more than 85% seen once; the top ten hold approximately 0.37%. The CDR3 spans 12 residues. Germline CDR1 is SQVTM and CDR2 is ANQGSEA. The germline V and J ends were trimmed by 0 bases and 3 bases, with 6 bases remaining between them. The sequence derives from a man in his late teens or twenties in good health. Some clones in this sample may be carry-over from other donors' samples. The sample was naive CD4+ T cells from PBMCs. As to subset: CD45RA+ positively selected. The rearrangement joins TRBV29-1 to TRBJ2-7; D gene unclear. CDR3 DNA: TGCAGCGTTGAAGATGGCGGCTACGAGCAGTACTTC. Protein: CSVEDGGYEQYF.